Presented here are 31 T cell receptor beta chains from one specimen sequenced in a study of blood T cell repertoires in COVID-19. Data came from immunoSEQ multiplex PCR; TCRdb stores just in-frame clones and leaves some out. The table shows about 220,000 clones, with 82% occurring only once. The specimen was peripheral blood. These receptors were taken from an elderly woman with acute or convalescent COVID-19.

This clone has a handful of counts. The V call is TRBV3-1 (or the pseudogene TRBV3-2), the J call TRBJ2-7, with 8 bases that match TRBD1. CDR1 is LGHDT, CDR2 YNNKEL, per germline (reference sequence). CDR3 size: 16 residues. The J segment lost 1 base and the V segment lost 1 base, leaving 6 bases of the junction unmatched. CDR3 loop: CASSQVSQGASYEQYF. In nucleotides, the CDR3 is TGTGCCAGCAGCCAAGTAAGCCAGGGGGCGTCCTACGAGCAGTACTTC.

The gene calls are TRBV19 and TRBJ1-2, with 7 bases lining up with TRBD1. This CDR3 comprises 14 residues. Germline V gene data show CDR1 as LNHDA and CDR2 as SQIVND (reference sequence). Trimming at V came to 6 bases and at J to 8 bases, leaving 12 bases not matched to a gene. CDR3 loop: CASRPTFDREGYTF. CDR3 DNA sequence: TGTGCCAGTAGACCAACTTTCGACAGGGAAGGCTACACCTTC.

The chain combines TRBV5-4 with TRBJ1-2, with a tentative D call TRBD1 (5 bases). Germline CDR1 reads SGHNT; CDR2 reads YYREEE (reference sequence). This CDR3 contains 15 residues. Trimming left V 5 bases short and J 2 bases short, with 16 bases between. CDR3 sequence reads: CASRAGQGLNYGYTF. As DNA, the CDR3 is TGTGCCAGCAGGGCGGGGCAGGGACTCAACTATGGCTACACCTTC.

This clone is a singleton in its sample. CDR3 sequence reads: CAWSVGLSSGDNEQFF. DNA of the CDR3: TGTGCCTGGAGTGTAGGTTTGTCTAGCGGGGACAATGAGCAGTTCTTC. This chain joins TRBV30 and TRBJ2-1; 9 bases line up with TRBD2. Germline-derived CDR1 and CDR2 are GTSNPN and SVGIG (reference sequence). After removal of 0 bases from V and 5 bases from J, the junction contained 8 bases not matched to a gene. The CDR3 length is 16 residues. The whole variable domain, remainder taken from reference TRBV30 and TRBJ2-1, is SQTIHQWPATLVQPVGSPLSLECTVEGTSNPNLYWYRQAAGRGLQLLFYSVGIGQISSEVPQNLSASRPQDRQFILSSKKLLLSDSGFYLCAWSVGLSSGDNEQFFGPGTRLTVL.

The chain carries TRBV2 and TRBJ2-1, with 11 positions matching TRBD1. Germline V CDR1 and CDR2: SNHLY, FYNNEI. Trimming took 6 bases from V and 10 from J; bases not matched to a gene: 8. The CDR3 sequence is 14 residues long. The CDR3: CASRPTGQGVEQFF. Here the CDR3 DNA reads TGTGCCAGCAGACCCACGGGACAGGGGGTCGAGCAGTTCTTC.

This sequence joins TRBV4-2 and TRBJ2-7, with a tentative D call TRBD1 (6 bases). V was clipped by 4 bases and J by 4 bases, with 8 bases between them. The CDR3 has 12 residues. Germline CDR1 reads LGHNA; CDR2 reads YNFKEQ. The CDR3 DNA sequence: TGTGCCAGCAGCCTAACAGGGTACGAGCAGTACTTC. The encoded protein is CASSLTGYEQYF.

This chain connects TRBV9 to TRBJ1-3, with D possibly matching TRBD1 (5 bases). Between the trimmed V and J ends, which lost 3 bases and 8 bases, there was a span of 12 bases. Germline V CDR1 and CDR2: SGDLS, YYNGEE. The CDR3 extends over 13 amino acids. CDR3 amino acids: CASSAGGWDTIYF. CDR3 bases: TGTGCCAGCAGCGCCGGGGGGTGGGACACCATATATTTT. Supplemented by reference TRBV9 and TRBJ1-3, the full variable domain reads DSGVTQTPKHLITATGQRVTLRCSPRSGDLSVYWYQQSLDQGLQFLIQYYNGEERAKGNILERFSAQQFPDLHSELNLSSLELGDSALYFCASSAGGWDTIYFGEGSWLTVV.

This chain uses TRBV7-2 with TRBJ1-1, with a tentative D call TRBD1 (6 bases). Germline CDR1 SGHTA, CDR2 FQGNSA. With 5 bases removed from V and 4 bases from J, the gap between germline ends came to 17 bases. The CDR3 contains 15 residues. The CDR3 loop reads CASSLKGGGSTEAFF. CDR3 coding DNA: TGTGCCAGCAGCCTTAAGGGGGGGGGTAGCACTGAAGCTTTCTTT.

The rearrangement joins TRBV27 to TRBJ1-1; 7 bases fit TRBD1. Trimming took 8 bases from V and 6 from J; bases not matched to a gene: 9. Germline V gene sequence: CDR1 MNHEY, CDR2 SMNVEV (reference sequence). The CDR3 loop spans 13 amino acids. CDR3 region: CASGITRGAEAFF. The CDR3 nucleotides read TGTGCCAGCGGTATAACCAGGGGGGCTGAAGCTTTCTTT.

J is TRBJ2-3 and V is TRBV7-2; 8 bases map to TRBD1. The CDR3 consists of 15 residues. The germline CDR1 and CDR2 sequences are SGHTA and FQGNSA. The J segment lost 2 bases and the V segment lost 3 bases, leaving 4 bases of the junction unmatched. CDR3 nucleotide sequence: TGTGCCAGCAGCTTGGACAGGGCAGTCACAGATACGCAGTATTTT. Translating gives CASSLDRAVTDTQYF.

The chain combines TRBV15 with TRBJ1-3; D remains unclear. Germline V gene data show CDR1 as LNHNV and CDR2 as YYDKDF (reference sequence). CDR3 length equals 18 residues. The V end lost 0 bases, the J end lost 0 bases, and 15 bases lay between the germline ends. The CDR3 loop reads CATSRDAAGVGSGNTIYF. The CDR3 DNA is TGTGCCACCAGCAGAGATGCAGCCGGGGTAGGCTCTGGAAACACCATATATTTT. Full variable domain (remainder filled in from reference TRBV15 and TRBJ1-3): DAMVIQNPRYQVTQFGKPVTLSCSQTLNHNVMYWYQQKSSQAPKLLFHYYDKDFNNEADTPDNFQSRRPNTSFCFLDIRSPGLGDTAMYLCATSRDAAGVGSGNTIYFGEGSWLTVV.

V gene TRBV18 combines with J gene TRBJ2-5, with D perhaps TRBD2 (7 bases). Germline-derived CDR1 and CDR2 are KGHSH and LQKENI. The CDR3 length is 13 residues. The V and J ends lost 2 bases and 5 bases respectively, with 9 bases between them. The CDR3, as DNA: TGTGCCAGCTCACCAGCGGGGGCTGAGACCCAGTACTTC. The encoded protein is CASSPAGAETQYF.

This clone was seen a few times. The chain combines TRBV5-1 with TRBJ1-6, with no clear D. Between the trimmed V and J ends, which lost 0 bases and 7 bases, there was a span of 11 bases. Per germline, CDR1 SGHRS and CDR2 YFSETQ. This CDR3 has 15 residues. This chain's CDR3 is CASSLEVAGNSPLHF. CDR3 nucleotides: TGCGCCAGCAGCTTGGAAGTCGCAGGCAATTCACCCCTCCACTTT.

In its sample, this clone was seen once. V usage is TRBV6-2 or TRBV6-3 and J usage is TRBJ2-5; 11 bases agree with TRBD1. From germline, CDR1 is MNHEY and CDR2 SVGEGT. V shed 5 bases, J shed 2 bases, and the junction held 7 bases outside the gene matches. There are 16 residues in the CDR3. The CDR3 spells CASSNPRDRGQETQYF. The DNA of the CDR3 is TGTGCCAGCAGTAATCCCCGGGACAGGGGGCAAGAGACCCAGTACTTC.

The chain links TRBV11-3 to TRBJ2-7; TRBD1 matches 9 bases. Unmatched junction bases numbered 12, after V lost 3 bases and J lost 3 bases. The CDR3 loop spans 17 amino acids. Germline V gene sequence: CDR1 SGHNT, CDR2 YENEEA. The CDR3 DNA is TGTGCCAGCAGCTTCCGTCCGGGACAGGGAGGGGACTACGAGCAGTACTTC. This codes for CASSFRPGQGGDYEQYF.

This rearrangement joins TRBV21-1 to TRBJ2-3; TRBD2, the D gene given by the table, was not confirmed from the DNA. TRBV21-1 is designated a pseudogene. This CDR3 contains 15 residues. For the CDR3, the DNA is TGTGCCAGCAGCCCCGGGACTAACATCCCAGATACGCAGTATTTT. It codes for CASSPGTNIPDTQYF.

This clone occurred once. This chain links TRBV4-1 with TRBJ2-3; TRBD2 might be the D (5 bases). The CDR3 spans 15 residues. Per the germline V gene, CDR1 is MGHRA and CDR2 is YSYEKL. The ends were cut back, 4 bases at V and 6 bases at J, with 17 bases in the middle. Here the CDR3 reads CASSPARASGDTQYF. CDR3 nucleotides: TGCGCCAGCAGCCCCGCGCGGGCTAGTGGGGATACGCAGTATTTT.

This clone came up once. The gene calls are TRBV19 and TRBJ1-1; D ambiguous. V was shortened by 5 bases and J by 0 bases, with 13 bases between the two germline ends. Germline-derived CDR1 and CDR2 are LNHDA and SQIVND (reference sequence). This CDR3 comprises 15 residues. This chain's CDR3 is CASSREAGMNTEAFF. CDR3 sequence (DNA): TGTGCCAGTAGTCGGGAGGCAGGAATGAACACTGAAGCTTTCTTT.

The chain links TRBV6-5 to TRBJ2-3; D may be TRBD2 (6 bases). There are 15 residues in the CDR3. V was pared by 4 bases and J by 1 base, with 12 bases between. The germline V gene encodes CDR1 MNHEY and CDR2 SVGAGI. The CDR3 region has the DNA TGTGCCAGCAGTTTGGGGTGGGGGGGCACAGATACGCAGTATTTT. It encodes CASSLGWGGTDTQYF.

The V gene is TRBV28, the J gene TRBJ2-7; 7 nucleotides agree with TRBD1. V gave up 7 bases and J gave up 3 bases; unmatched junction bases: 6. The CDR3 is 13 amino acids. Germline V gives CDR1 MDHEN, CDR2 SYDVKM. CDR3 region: CASMRTGLYEQYF. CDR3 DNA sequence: TGTGCCAGCATGAGGACAGGCCTCTACGAGCAGTACTTC.

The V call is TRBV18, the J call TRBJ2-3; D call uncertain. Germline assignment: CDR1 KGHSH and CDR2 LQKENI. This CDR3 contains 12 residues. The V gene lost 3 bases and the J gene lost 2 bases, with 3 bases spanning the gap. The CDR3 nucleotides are TGTGCCAGCTCACCCTACACAGATACGCAGTATTTT. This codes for CASSPYTDTQYF.

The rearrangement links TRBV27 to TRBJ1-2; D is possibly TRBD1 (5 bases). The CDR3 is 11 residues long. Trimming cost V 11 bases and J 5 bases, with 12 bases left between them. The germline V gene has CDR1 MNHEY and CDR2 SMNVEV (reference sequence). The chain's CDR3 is CAVLGHYGYTF. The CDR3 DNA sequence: TGTGCCGTCCTAGGACATTATGGCTACACCTTC.

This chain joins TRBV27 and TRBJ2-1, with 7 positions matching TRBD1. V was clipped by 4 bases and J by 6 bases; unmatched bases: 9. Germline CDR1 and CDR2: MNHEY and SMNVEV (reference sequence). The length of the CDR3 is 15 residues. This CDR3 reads CASSSRQGLFNEQFF. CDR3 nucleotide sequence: TGTGCCAGCAGTTCAAGACAGGGCTTGTTCAATGAGCAGTTCTTC.

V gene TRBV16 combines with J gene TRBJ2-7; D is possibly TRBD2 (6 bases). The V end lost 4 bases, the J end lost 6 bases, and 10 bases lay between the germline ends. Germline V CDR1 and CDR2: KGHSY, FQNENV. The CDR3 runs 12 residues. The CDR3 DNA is TGTGCCAGCAGCCGCGGGGTAGGCGAGCAGTACTTC. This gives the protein CASSRGVGEQYF.

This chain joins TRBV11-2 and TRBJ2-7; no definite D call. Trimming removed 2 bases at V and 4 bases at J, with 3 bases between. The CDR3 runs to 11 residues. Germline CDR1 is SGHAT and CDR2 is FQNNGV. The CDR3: CASSLQYEQYF. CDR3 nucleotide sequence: TGTGCCAGCAGCTTACAATACGAGCAGTACTTC.

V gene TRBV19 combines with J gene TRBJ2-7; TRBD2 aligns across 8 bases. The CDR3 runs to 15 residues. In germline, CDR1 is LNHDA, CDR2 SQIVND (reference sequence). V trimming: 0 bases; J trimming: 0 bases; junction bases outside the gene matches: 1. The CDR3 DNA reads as TGTGCCAGTAGTATAGAGCGGGGGGCCTCCTACGAGCAGTACTTC. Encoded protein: CASSIERGASYEQYF.

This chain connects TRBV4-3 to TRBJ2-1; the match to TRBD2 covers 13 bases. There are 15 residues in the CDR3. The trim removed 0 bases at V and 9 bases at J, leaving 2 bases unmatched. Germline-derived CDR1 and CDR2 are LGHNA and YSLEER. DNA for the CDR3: TGCGCCAGCAGCCAAGAACTAGCGGGGGGGTTTGAGCAGTTCTTC. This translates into CASSQELAGGFEQFF.

This CDR3 is CASSLGANRGTDTQYF. Written as DNA, the CDR3 is TGCGCCAGCAGCTTGGGCGCGAACAGGGGTACAGATACGCAGTATTTT. The chain has TRBV5-1 and TRBJ2-3; the match to TRBD1 covers 7 bases. V lost 0 bases and J lost 3; bases outside the gene matches: 7. The CDR3 extends over 16 amino acids. In germline, CDR1 is SGHRS, CDR2 YFSETQ.

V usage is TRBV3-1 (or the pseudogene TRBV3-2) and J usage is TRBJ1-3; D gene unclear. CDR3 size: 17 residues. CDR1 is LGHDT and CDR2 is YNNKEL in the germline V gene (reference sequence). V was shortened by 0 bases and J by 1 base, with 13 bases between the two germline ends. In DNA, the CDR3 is TGTGCCAGCAGCCAAGAAGGTGGCAGGTTATCTGGAAACACCATATATTTT. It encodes CASSQEGGRLSGNTIYF.

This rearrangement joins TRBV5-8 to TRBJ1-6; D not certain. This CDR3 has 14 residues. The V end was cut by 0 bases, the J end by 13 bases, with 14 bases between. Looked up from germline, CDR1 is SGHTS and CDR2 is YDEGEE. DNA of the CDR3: TGTGCCAGCAGCTTGGACCAAACCAGGCCGCCCCTCCACTTT. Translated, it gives CASSLDQTRPPLHF.

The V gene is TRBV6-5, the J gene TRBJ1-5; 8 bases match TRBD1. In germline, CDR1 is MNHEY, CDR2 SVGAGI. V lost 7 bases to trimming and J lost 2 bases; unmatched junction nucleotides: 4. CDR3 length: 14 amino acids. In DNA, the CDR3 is TGTGCCAGCAATGGACAGGGAGGCAATCAGCCCCAGCATTTT. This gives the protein CASNGQGGNQPQHF.